These 18 T cell receptor beta chains came from one sample sequenced in a study of graft-versus-host responses after intestinal transplantation (dated by TCRdb to about 2021). The library was made by the immunoSEQ multiplex PCR assay. TCRdb retrieved this table from immuneACCESS and kept in-frame rearrangements only. Not all clones are present; in checked studies, unresolved V genes account for under half, and no reason is known for the remainder. This sample lists tens of thousands of clones; more than 80% were detected once. Roughly 5.5% of the sample rests with the top ten. This material consisted of PBMCs, taken roughly 660 days after intestinal transplant. The receptors originated from a human patient who received an intestinal transplant, so some T cells may come from the graft donor.

The chain couples TRBV11-1 to TRBJ2-7; 9 bases align to TRBD1. CDR1 is SGHAT and CDR2 is FQDESV in the germline V gene (reference sequence). Losses at the gene ends were 5 bases for V and 3 bases for J; bases not matched to a gene: 11. This CDR3 contains 16 residues. The CDR3 DNA sequence: TGTGCCAGCAGCCCACGTCCCGGGACAGGGAACTACGAGCAGTACTTC. It is translated as CASSPRPGTGNYEQYF.

The genes are TRBV5-4 and TRBJ1-2; D might be TRBD1 (6 bases). The CDR3 covers 15 residues. Trimming shortened V by 4 bases and J by 4 bases, and 17 bases separated the two germline ends. Germline values: CDR1 SGHNT, CDR2 YYREEE (reference sequence). In DNA, the CDR3 is TGTGCCAGCAGCCAAACAATAGGGGGTGGCTATGGCTACACCTTC. Its protein product is CASSQTIGGGYGYTF.

There are a few counts of this clone. The chain carries TRBV19 and TRBJ2-7, with D possibly matching TRBD1 (5 bases). Trimming took 3 bases from V and 7 from J, leaving 13 bases between them. Germline V gene lookup returns CDR1 LNHDA and CDR2 SQIVND (reference sequence). The CDR3 spans 13 residues. In DNA, the CDR3 is TGTGCCAGTAGTATCCAGGGTAGAGGAGAGCAGTACTTC. It translates to CASSIQGRGEQYF.

This sequence joins TRBV4-1 and TRBJ2-5; no reliable D call. The CDR3 spans 14 residues. The germline V gene has CDR1 MGHRA and CDR2 YSYEKL. Between the trimmed V and J ends, which lost 1 base and 10 bases, there was a span of 16 bases. The CDR3, as DNA: TGCGCCAGCAGCCAAGTAGAGGAGCCGAGGATCCAGTACTTC. It is translated as CASSQVEEPRIQYF.

V gene TRBV6-5 combines with J gene TRBJ1-2, with a tentative D call TRBD1 (5 bases). CDR3 size: 12 residues. CDR1 and CDR2 (germline): MNHEY, SVGAGI. V dropped 7 bases and J dropped 3 bases, with 9 bases sitting between them. The CDR3 sequence is CASIDSYYGYTF. The DNA for the CDR3 is TGTGCCAGCATTGACAGTTACTATGGCTACACCTTC.

CDR3 coding DNA: TGTGCCAGCTCACCAGGGGGGCGGGTTACGACCTACGAGCAGTACTTC. Translation: CASSPGGRVTTYEQYF. This chain links TRBV18 with TRBJ2-7; the D gene could be TRBD1 or TRBD2 (6 bases each). CDR1 is KGHSH, CDR2 LQKENI, per germline. Trimming removed 2 bases from V and 2 bases from J, with 16 bases in between. This CDR3 is 16 amino acids long.

The CDR3 loop is CASSVPPGKAFF. The CDR3 DNA sequence: TGTGCCAGCAGTGTCCCACCCGGGAAAGCTTTCTTT. The J gene is TRBJ1-1, the V gene TRBV2; D is undetermined. The CDR3 has 12 residues. Germline values: CDR1 SNHLY, CDR2 FYNNEI. Deletions cut 4 bases from V and 9 bases from J, with 12 bases between.

The chain links TRBV2 to TRBJ2-7, with D possibly matching TRBD2 (6 bases). This CDR3 spans 14 amino acids. CDR1 SNHLY and CDR2 FYNNEI come from the germline V gene. V was clipped by 5 bases and J by 0 bases, with 11 bases between them. The CDR3 here is CASSWGLLSYEQYF. The CDR3, as DNA: TGTGCCAGCAGTTGGGGACTGCTCTCCTACGAGCAGTACTTC.

CDR3 amino acids: CATRRSSYNSPLHF. CDR3 sequence (DNA): TGTGCCACTCGACGGAGCTCCTATAATTCACCCCTCCACTTT. This chain joins TRBV19 and TRBJ1-6; D gene uncertain. CDR1 is LNHDA and CDR2 is SQIVND in the germline V gene (reference sequence). The CDR3 consists of 14 residues. The germline V and J ends were trimmed by 10 bases and 0 bases, with 10 bases remaining between them.

The rearrangement links TRBV12-5 to TRBJ1-1; no firm D call. Germline assignment: CDR1 LGHNT and CDR2 FRNRAP. V lost 4 bases to trimming and J lost 6 bases, with 6 bases between them. CDR3 length: 11 amino acids. The DNA of the CDR3 is TGTGCTAGTGGTTCTTCCGCTGAAGCTTTCTTT. Residues: CASGSSAEAFF. Full variable domain (remainder filled in from reference TRBV12-5 and TRBJ1-1): DARVTQTPRHKVTEMGQEVTMRCQPILGHNTVFWYRQTMMQGLELLAYFRNRAPLDDSGMPKDRFSAEMPDATLATLKIQPSEPRDSAVYFCASGSSAEAFFGQGTRLTVV.

This clone was seen only a few times. V is TRBV7-9 and J is TRBJ1-1; 9 bases are shared with TRBD1. Trimming took 4 bases from V and 11 from J; bases not matched to a gene: 11. The CDR3 consists of 14 residues. The germline CDR1 and CDR2 sequences are SEHNR and FQNEAQ (reference sequence). The CDR3 sequence is CASSWGQGVNRAFF. The CDR3 DNA sequence: TGTGCCAGCAGCTGGGGACAGGGAGTAAACCGGGCTTTCTTT.

In this sample, this clone turned up once. The gene calls are TRBV7-9 and TRBJ1-2; D is unresolved. V lost 2 bases, J lost 2 bases, and 15 bases lay in between. Germline V gene sequence: CDR1 SEHNR, CDR2 FQNEAQ (reference sequence). The CDR3 extends over 16 amino acids. The CDR3 reads CASSLRQVAQNYGYTF. The CDR3 nucleotides read TGTGCCAGCAGCTTAAGGCAGGTAGCCCAAAACTATGGCTACACCTTC.

This chain joins TRBV16 and TRBJ1-6; D is unclear. Germline loops: CDR1 KGHSY, CDR2 FQNENV. The V gene lost 4 bases and the J gene lost 5 bases, with 18 bases spanning the gap. This CDR3 comprises 17 residues. The CDR3 region is CASSLTLAQWDNSPLHF. The CDR3 DNA sequence: TGTGCCAGCAGCCTGACCCTTGCGCAGTGGGATAATTCACCCCTCCACTTT. The whole variable domain, remainder taken from reference TRBV16 and TRBJ1-6, is GEEVAQTPKHLVRGEGQKAKLYCAPIKGHSYVFWYQQVLKNEFKFLISFQNENVFDETGMPKERFSAKCLPNSPCSLEIQATKLEDSAVYFCASSLTLAQWDNSPLHFGNGTRLTVT.

V is TRBV10-1 and J is TRBJ1-3; tentatively, D is TRBD1 (5 bases). This CDR3 is 17 amino acids long. V shed 5 bases and J shed 0 bases, with 17 bases lying between them. The V gene's germline CDR1 is WNHNN and CDR2 SYGVQD (reference sequence). CDR3 residues: CASSSEMTAISGNTIYF. Here the CDR3 DNA reads TGCGCCAGCAGTTCGGAAATGACAGCGATCTCTGGAAACACCATATATTTT.

This clone was seen a single time. CDR3 loop: CASSQEDPAGDNEQFF. The CDR3 DNA reads TGTGCCAGCAGCCAAGAAGATCCAGCGGGGGACAATGAGCAGTTCTTC. The chain recombines TRBV4-2 with TRBJ2-1; TRBD2 aligns across 8 bases. This CDR3 has 16 amino acids. V lost 0 bases to trimming and J lost 5 bases; unmatched junction nucleotides: 6. Looked up from germline, CDR1 is LGHNA and CDR2 is YNFKEQ.

The J gene is TRBJ1-1, the V gene TRBV5-1; the match to TRBD1 covers 8 bases. Germline values: CDR1 SGHRS, CDR2 YFSETQ. This CDR3 is built from 15 residues. After removal of 3 bases from V and 1 base from J, the junction contained 5 bases not matched to a gene. This chain's CDR3 is CASSWRTGWNTEAFF. DNA for the CDR3: TGCGCCAGCAGCTGGCGGACAGGGTGGAACACTGAAGCTTTCTTT.

The chain couples TRBV11-1 to TRBJ2-5; 8 bases map to TRBD1. The CDR3 covers 13 residues. Germline loops: CDR1 SGHAT, CDR2 FQDESV (reference sequence). The V gene end was trimmed by 4 bases and the J gene end by 3 bases; junction bases not matched to a gene: 1. The CDR3 is CASSWTGKETQYF. The CDR3 bases are TGTGCCAGCAGCTGGACAGGGAAAGAGACCCAGTACTTC.

The chain is built from TRBV28 and TRBJ1-5; TRBD1 is a possible D gene (5 bases). Trimming stripped 4 bases from V and 0 bases from J, with 16 bases between. Germline V gene lookup returns CDR1 MDHEN and CDR2 SYDVKM. The CDR3 totals 17 residues. The CDR3 sequence: CASSSIAAGTSNQPQHF. As DNA, the CDR3 is TGTGCCAGCAGTTCTATCGCCGCGGGGACTAGCAATCAGCCCCAGCATTTT.